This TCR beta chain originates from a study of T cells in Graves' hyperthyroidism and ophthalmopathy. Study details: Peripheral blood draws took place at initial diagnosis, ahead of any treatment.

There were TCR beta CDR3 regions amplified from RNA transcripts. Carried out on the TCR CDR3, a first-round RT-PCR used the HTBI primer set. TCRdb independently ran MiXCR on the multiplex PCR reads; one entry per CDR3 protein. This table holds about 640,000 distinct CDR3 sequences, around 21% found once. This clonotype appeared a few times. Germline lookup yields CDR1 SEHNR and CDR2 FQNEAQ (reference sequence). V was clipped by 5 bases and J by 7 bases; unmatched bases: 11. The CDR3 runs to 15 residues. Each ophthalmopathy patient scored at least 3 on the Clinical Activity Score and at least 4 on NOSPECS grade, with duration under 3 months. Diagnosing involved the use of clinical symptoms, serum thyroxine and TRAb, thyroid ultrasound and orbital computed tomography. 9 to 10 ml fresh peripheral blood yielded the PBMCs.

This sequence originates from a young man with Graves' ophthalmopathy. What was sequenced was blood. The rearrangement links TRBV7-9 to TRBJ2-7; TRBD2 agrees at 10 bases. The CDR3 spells CASSPRLAGRPEQYF. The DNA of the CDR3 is TGTGCCAGCAGCCCCCGACTAGCGGGTCGTCCTGAGCAGTACTTC.